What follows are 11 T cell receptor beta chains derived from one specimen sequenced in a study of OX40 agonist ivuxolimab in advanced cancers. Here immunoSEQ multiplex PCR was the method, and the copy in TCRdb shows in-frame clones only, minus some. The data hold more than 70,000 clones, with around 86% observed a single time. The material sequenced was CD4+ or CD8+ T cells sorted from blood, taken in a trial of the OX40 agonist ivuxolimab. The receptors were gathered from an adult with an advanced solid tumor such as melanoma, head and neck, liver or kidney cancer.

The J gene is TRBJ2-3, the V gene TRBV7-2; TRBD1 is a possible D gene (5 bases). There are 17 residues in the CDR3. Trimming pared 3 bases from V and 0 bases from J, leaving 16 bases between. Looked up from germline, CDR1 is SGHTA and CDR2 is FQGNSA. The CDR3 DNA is TGTGCCAGCAGCTTCCAACAGGCCAGAGTTAGCACAGATACGCAGTATTTT. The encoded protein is CASSFQQARVSTDTQYF.

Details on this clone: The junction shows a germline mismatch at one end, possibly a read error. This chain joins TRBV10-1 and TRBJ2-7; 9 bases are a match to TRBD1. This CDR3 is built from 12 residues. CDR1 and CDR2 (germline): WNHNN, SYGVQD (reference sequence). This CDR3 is CASSEKGTGLHF. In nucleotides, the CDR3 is TGCGCCAGCAGTGAGAAGGGGACAGGGCTTCACTTC.

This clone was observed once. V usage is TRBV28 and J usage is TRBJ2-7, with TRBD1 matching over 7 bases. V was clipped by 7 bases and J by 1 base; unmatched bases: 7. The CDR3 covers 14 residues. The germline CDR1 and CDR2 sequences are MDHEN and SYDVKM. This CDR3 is CASTPWDRSYEQYF. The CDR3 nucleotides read TGTGCCAGCACCCCGTGGGACAGATCCTACGAGCAGTACTTC.

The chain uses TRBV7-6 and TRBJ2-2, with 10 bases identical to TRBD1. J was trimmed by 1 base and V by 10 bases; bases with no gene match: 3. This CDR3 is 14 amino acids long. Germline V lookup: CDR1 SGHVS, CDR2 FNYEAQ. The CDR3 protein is CAKRDRGNTGELFF. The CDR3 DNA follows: TGTGCCAAGAGGGACAGGGGGAACACCGGGGAGCTGTTTTTT.

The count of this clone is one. The chain's CDR3 is CASTRVRRETQYF. CDR3 in DNA: TGTGCCAGCACTCGGGTCCGGCGGGAGACCCAGTACTTC. J is TRBJ2-5 and V is TRBV6-1; D gene ambiguous. The CDR3 has 13 residues. V was cut by 7 bases and J by 5 bases, with 14 bases left in between. The germline V gene has CDR1 MNHNS and CDR2 SASEGT.

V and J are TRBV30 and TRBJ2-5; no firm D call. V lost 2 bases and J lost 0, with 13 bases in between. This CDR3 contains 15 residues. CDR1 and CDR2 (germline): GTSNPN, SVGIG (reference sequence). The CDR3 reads CAWSKDRPYQETQYF. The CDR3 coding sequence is TGTGCCTGGAGTAAAGACCGTCCCTACCAAGAGACCCAGTACTTC.

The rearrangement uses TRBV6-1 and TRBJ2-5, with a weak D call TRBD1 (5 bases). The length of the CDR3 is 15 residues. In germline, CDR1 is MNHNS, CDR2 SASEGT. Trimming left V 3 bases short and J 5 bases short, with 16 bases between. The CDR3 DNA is TGTGCCAGCAGTGAGCGTGGGGCAGGGCGGGAGACCCAGTACTTC. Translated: CASSERGAGRETQYF.

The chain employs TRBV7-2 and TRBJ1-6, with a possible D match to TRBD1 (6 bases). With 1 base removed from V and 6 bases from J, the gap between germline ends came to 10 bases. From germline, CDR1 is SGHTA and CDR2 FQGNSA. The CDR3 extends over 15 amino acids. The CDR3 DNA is TGTGCCAGCAGCTTAGTGGGGGGGCTTAATTCACCCCTCCACTTT. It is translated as CASSLVGGLNSPLHF.

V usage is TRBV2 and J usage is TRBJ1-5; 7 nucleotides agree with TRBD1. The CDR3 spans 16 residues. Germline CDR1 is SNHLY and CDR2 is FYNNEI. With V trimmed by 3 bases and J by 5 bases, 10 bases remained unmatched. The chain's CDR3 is CASSEGIRDSHQPQHF. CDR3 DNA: TGTGCCAGCAGTGAGGGAATTAGGGACAGCCATCAGCCCCAGCATTTT.

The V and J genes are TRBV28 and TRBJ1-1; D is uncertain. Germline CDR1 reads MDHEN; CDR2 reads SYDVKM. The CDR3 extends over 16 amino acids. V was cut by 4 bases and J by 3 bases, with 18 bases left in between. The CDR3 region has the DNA TGTGCCAGCAGTTCCCCGAGGGCCCCGAGGGACACTGAAGCTTTCTTT. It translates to CASSSPRAPRDTEAFF.

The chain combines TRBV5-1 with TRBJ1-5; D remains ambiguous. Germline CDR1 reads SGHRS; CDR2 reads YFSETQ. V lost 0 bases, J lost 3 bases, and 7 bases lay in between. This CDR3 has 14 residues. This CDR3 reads CASSLDGPNQPQHF. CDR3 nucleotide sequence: TGCGCCAGCAGCTTGGACGGCCCCAATCAGCCCCAGCATTTT.